The 30 T cell receptor beta chains listed next were all sequenced from one sample in a study of blood T cell repertoires in COVID-19 (dated by TCRdb to about 2020). The library was built by means of the immunoSEQ multiplex PCR assay. What TCRdb holds here is the immuneACCESS table cut down to in-frame rearrangements. Part of the clones is not present; checked against another copy, under half of the missing clones reflect an unresolved V gene, and the others are unexplained. The sample table holds 200,000 to 250,000 clones, of which roughly 85% were seen once. 2.6% of the sample is held by the ten biggest clonotypes. The sample consisted of peripheral blood. The receptors derive from a woman aged 70 to 79 with active or convalescent COVID-19.

V gene TRBV29-1 combines with J gene TRBJ2-1; no reliable D call. The CDR3 spans 11 residues. Germline V gene sequence: CDR1 SQVTM, CDR2 ANQGSEA. V lost 7 bases, J lost 9 bases, and 13 bases lay in between. Here the CDR3 DNA reads TGCAGCGCAAATAATCCGGGTGAGCAGTTCTTC. Its translation: CSANNPGEQFF.

This clone was observed once. V usage is TRBV5-1 and J usage is TRBJ1-1; D is possibly TRBD1 (5 bases). With 7 bases removed from V and 5 bases from J, the gap between germline ends came to 12 bases. The germline CDR1 and CDR2 sequences are SGHRS and YFSETQ. The CDR3 consists of 12 residues. The CDR3 reads CASAREGTEAFF. The CDR3 DNA reads TGCGCCAGCGCACGGGAGGGGACTGAAGCTTTCTTT. The complete variable domain, with remaining parts taken from reference TRBV5-1 and TRBJ1-1, reads KAGVTQTPRYLIKTRGQQVTLSCSPISGHRSVSWYQQTPGQGLQFLFEYFSETQRNKGNFPGRFSGRQFSNSRSEMNVSTLELGDSALYLCASAREGTEAFFGQGTRLTVV.

The J gene is TRBJ2-1, the V gene TRBV30; 9 nucleotides match TRBD2. CDR3 length: 17 amino acids. Germline CDR1 is GTSNPN and CDR2 is SVGIG (reference sequence). The trim removed 0 bases at V and 5 bases at J, leaving 11 bases unmatched. CDR3 protein: CAWSVVQASGTDNEQFF. CDR3 DNA: TGTGCCTGGAGTGTAGTTCAGGCTAGCGGGACTGACAATGAGCAGTTCTTC.

The chain has TRBV19 and TRBJ2-7; 9 bases are a match to TRBD1. The V gene end was trimmed by 5 bases and the J gene end by 3 bases; junction bases not matched to a gene: 5. The germline CDR1 and CDR2 sequences are LNHDA and SQIVND (reference sequence). The CDR3 runs 14 residues. The CDR3 region is CASSSYRGRYEQYF. In DNA form, the CDR3 reads TGTGCCAGTAGTTCCTACAGGGGGCGCTACGAGCAGTACTTC.

This clone was counted between two and nine times. The chain uses TRBV2 and TRBJ1-6, with 7 bases fitting TRBD1. With 11 bases clipped from V and 7 bases from J, the junction kept 11 bases outside the gene matches. The CDR3 extends over 14 amino acids. Germline V gene lookup returns CDR1 SNHLY and CDR2 FYNNEI. The CDR3 nucleotides are TGTGCCGTCCCGCGGGGACAGATAAATTCACCCCTCCACTTT. Its translation: CAVPRGQINSPLHF.

The V gene is TRBV5-1, the J gene TRBJ1-6; D is undetermined. Trimming removed 0 bases from V and 8 bases from J, with 15 bases in between. Germline V gene sequence: CDR1 SGHRS, CDR2 YFSETQ. This CDR3 contains 16 residues. The CDR3 sequence is CASSLDVVIRDSPLHF. The CDR3 DNA follows: TGCGCCAGCAGCTTGGATGTGGTAATACGGGATTCACCCCTCCACTTT.

This chain uses TRBV11-2 with TRBJ2-7, with a possible D match to TRBD2 (5 bases). The germline V gene encodes CDR1 SGHAT and CDR2 FQNNGV. Trimming shortened V by 1 base and J by 0 bases, and 7 bases separated the two germline ends. CDR3 size: 14 residues. DNA for the CDR3: TGTGCCAGCAGCTTAGCTGGGAGCTCCTACGAGCAGTACTTC. As protein: CASSLAGSSYEQYF.

V usage is TRBV6-2 or TRBV6-3 and J usage is TRBJ1-5, with D hard to call. Germline V gene lookup returns CDR1 MNHEY and CDR2 SVGEGT. Trimming pared 2 bases from V and 5 bases from J, leaving 7 bases between. This CDR3 comprises 13 residues. Written as DNA, the CDR3 is TGTGCCAGCAGTTACCCGGGTTATCAGCCCCAGCATTTT. It encodes CASSYPGYQPQHF.

The chain is built from TRBV11-2 and TRBJ1-1, with a weak D call TRBD1 (5 bases). V shed 0 bases and J shed 9 bases, with 8 bases lying between them. CDR1 is SGHAT, CDR2 FQNNGV, per germline. The CDR3 is made up of 12 amino acids. The CDR3 loop is CASSLDRGKAFF. The CDR3 nucleotides are TGTGCCAGCAGCTTAGATCGGGGGAAAGCTTTCTTT.

The rearrangement uses TRBV10-3 and TRBJ2-2, with 8 bases lining up with TRBD2. With 7 bases clipped from V and 4 bases from J, the junction kept 8 bases outside the gene matches. CDR3 length: 15 residues. Germline CDR1 reads ENHRY; CDR2 reads SYGVKD. The CDR3 DNA follows: TGTGCCATCACCCCAGCGGGAGTGGGCACCGGGGAGCTGTTTTTT. Its protein is CAITPAGVGTGELFF.

The V gene is TRBV19, the J gene TRBJ2-2; perhaps TRBD1 as D (6 bases). The CDR3 sequence is 14 residues long. V was shortened by 10 bases and J by 4 bases, with 16 bases between the two germline ends. Germline V gene data show CDR1 as LNHDA and CDR2 as SQIVND (reference sequence). The DNA for the CDR3 is TGTGCCACCCAAGGACAGCCCCCCACCGGGGAGCTGTTTTTT. Protein: CATQGQPPTGELFF.

The chain combines TRBV7-3 with TRBJ1-1; tentatively, D is TRBD1 (5 bases). Trimming left V 3 bases short and J 4 bases short, with 12 bases between. Germline CDR1 SGHTA, CDR2 FQGTGA. This CDR3 is 14 amino acids long. The CDR3: CASSFGGSATEAFF. The CDR3 bases are TGTGCCAGCAGCTTTGGGGGGAGTGCCACTGAAGCTTTCTTT.

This chain connects TRBV5-1 to TRBJ1-1; 7 nucleotides align to TRBD1. There are 16 residues in the CDR3. From germline, CDR1 is SGHRS and CDR2 YFSETQ. With 3 bases clipped from V and 2 bases from J, the junction kept 10 bases outside the gene matches. Here the CDR3 reads CASSSNPGTANTEAFF. CDR3 nucleotide sequence: TGCGCCAGCAGCTCCAATCCCGGGACAGCAAACACTGAAGCTTTCTTT.

This chain connects TRBV19 to TRBJ2-1, with 16 bases lining up with TRBD2. The germline CDR1 and CDR2 sequences are LNHDA and SQIVND (reference sequence). The CDR3 extends over 16 amino acids. With 5 bases clipped from V and 8 bases from J, the junction kept 6 bases outside the gene matches. CDR3 sequence (DNA): TGTGCCAGTAGTCAGGGGACTAGCGGGAGGGTGCATGAGCAGTTCTTC. Translation: CASSQGTSGRVHEQFF.

The J gene is TRBJ1-4, the V gene TRBV4-2; D uncertain. CDR3 length: 15 amino acids. Trimming took off 4 bases at V and 3 bases at J, with 12 bases between the two ends. Germline lookup yields CDR1 LGHNA and CDR2 YNFKEQ. CDR3 nucleotides: TGTGCCAGCAGCCTCGGGGATATGCCTAATGAAAAACTGTTTTTT. This translates into CASSLGDMPNEKLFF.

The sample holds one count of this clone. The V gene is TRBV9, the J gene TRBJ1-2, with TRBD1 as a possible D gene (6 bases). The CDR3 consists of 16 residues. CDR1 and CDR2 (germline): SGDLS, YYNGEE. With 0 bases removed from V and 5 bases from J, the gap between germline ends came to 17 bases. The DNA for the CDR3 is TGTGCCAGCAGCGTAGCTACTTCAGGGGTCATTTATGGCTACACCTTC. Translating gives CASSVATSGVIYGYTF.

The chain links TRBV6-5 to TRBJ1-3, with a tentative D call TRBD1 (5 bases). In germline, CDR1 is MNHEY, CDR2 SVGAGI. V gave up 2 bases and J gave up 0 bases, with 11 bases separating them. This CDR3 comprises 16 residues. The DNA of the CDR3 is TGTGCCAGCAGTTACGGTGGGACTTACTCTGGAAACACCATATATTTT. It codes for CASSYGGTYSGNTIYF.

V is TRBV10-3 and J is TRBJ2-1, with 11 positions matching TRBD1. Germline lookup yields CDR1 ENHRY and CDR2 SYGVKD. V shed 5 bases, J shed 2 bases, and the junction held 2 bases outside the gene matches. The CDR3 covers 15 residues. CDR3 sequence: CAISPGQGAYNEQFF. The CDR3 DNA sequence: TGTGCCATCAGTCCGGGACAGGGGGCCTACAATGAGCAGTTCTTC.

The CDR3 DNA sequence: TGTGCCAGTAGTATAGGTAAAGCGGGATGGGAACAAGAGACCCAGTACTTC. As protein: CASSIGKAGWEQETQYF. This chain uses TRBV19 with TRBJ2-5, with 7 bases that match TRBD2. CDR1 LNHDA and CDR2 SQIVND come from the germline V gene (reference sequence). This CDR3 is 17 amino acids long. After removal of 1 base from V and 2 bases from J, the junction contained 10 bases not matched to a gene.

V and J are TRBV18 and TRBJ2-3; D remains unclear. This CDR3 comprises 13 residues. V dropped 3 bases and J dropped 4 bases, with 8 bases sitting between them. In germline, CDR1 is KGHSH, CDR2 LQKENI. CDR3 sequence: CASSPFPADTQYF. The CDR3 DNA sequence: TGTGCCAGCTCACCGTTCCCCGCAGATACGCAGTATTTT.

The CDR3 DNA sequence: TGCGCCAGCAGCTATCTAGGATCGTACGAGCAGTACTTC. Translated, it gives CASSYLGSYEQYF. The rearrangement links TRBV5-1 to TRBJ2-7; D gene uncertain. The germline gives CDR1 SGHRS, CDR2 YFSETQ. Trimming took 3 bases from V and 4 from J, leaving 11 bases between them. CDR3 size: 13 residues.

This clone was picked up one time. The chain combines TRBV19 with TRBJ1-1; possibly TRBD1 for D (5 bases). With 5 bases removed from V and 2 bases from J, the gap between germline ends came to 18 bases. Germline V lookup: CDR1 LNHDA, CDR2 SQIVND (reference sequence). This CDR3 region has 16 residues. The CDR3 is CASSVPLGGVNTEAFF. For the CDR3, the DNA is TGTGCCAGTAGTGTTCCCCTCGGGGGGGTTAACACTGAAGCTTTCTTT.

The CDR3 loop is CASSYIRGEQFF. The CDR3 DNA sequence: TGTGCCAGCAGTTACATTAGGGGTGAGCAGTTCTTC. V usage is TRBV6-6 and J usage is TRBJ2-1; maybe TRBD1 (5 bases). The germline V gene encodes CDR1 MNHNY and CDR2 SVGAGI (reference sequence). Deletions cut 2 bases from V and 9 bases from J, with 8 bases between. There are 12 residues in the CDR3.

This sequence joins TRBV20-1 and TRBJ2-3; the D is unclear. V lost 3 bases, J lost 2 bases, and 6 bases lay in between. The CDR3 has 12 residues. Per germline, CDR1 DFQATT and CDR2 SNEGSKA (reference sequence). The CDR3: CSASSPTDTQYF. CDR3 DNA: TGCAGTGCTAGTTCTCCCACAGATACGCAGTATTTT.

The J gene is TRBJ2-1, the V gene TRBV29-1; 10 bases line up with TRBD2. After removal of 3 bases from V and 4 bases from J, the junction contained 6 bases not matched to a gene. Looked up from germline, CDR1 is SQVTM and CDR2 is ANQGSEA. CDR3 length: 15 residues. CDR3 sequence reads: CSVDGGSGRYNEQFF. CDR3 DNA: TGCAGCGTTGATGGCGGTAGCGGGAGGTACAATGAGCAGTTCTTC.

The chain has TRBV5-4 and TRBJ2-7; 8 positions agree with TRBD1. The CDR3 sequence is 16 residues long. Germline V gene sequence: CDR1 SGHNT, CDR2 YYREEE (reference sequence). The ends lost 3 bases at V and 2 bases at J; junction bases unmatched: 10. The CDR3 nucleotides read TGTGCCAGCAGCTCGGGGTCGGGACAGGTAGCCTACGAGCAGTACTTC. It translates to CASSSGSGQVAYEQYF.

V and J are TRBV29-1 and TRBJ2-3; TRBD2 aligns across 8 bases. Per germline, CDR1 SQVTM and CDR2 ANQGSEA. Trimming at V came to 3 bases and at J to 1 base, leaving 9 bases not matched to a gene. The CDR3 spans 16 residues. The CDR3 spells CSVEFTGAGGTDTQYF. CDR3 bases: TGCAGCGTTGAGTTCACGGGAGCGGGGGGCACAGATACGCAGTATTTT.

This chain links TRBV5-1 with TRBJ2-7; D call uncertain. The V gene lost 0 bases and the J gene lost 6 bases, with 10 bases spanning the gap. The germline V gene encodes CDR1 SGHRS and CDR2 YFSETQ. The CDR3 loop spans 13 amino acids. The CDR3 reads CASSLVGSTEQYF. The CDR3 DNA is TGCGCCAGCAGCTTGGTGGGCAGCACCGAGCAGTACTTC. Supplemented by reference TRBV5-1 and TRBJ2-7, the full variable domain reads KAGVTQTPRYLIKTRGQQVTLSCSPISGHRSVSWYQQTPGQGLQFLFEYFSETQRNKGNFPGRFSGRQFSNSRSEMNVSTLELGDSALYLCASSLVGSTEQYFGPGTRLTVT.

The V gene is TRBV27, the J gene TRBJ1-1; D is undetermined. V shed 5 bases and J shed 1 base, with 14 bases lying between them. From germline, CDR1 is MNHEY and CDR2 SMNVEV (reference sequence). There are 15 residues in the CDR3. CDR3 protein: CASSAPGVGNTEAFF. The CDR3 DNA is TGTGCCAGCAGTGCACCAGGTGTGGGGAACACTGAAGCTTTCTTT.

Concerning this clone itself: Other nucleotide sequences in the sample specify the same CDR3. The V call is TRBV9, the J call TRBJ2-3; perhaps TRBD1 as D (5 bases). Germline CDR1 reads SGDLS; CDR2 reads YYNGEE. This CDR3 contains 15 residues. The ends were cut back, 1 base at V and 0 bases at J, with 9 bases in the middle. DNA for the CDR3: TGTGCCAGCAGCGTACTAGGGGATAGCACAGATACGCAGTATTTT. It yields the protein CASSVLGDSTDTQYF. Full variable domain (remainder filled in from reference TRBV9 and TRBJ2-3): DSGVTQTPKHLITATGQRVTLRCSPRSGDLSVYWYQQSLDQGLQFLIQYYNGEERAKGNILERFSAQQFPDLHSELNLSSLELGDSALYFCASSVLGDSTDTQYFGPGTRLTVL.